This T cell receptor (beta chain) was obtained from a study of T cell repertoires in cytomegalovirus infection. Study in general: Carrying CMV and the relevant HLA type showed in public TCR beta signatures.

A remark on this clonotype: The antigen is unknown.

MiXCR, run by TCRdb on the reads, gives a single entry per CDR3 protein. The data hold approximately 1,000,000 distinct CDR3 sequences, with roughly a third observed a single time. CDR3 size: 16 residues. CDR1 is SEHNR, CDR2 FQNEAQ, per germline (reference sequence). Losses at the gene ends were 5 bases for V and 2 bases for J; bases not matched to a gene: 6. The specimen comprised cultured CD8+ T cells from PBMCs, sampled from culture after CMV antigen stimulation. The chain is built from TRBV7-9 and TRBJ2-3; 11 nucleotides align to TRBD2. This sequence originates from a human donor in good health (CMV status not recorded). Some clones in this sample may be carry-over from other donors' samples. In nucleotides, the CDR3 is TGTGCCAGCAGCCCTAGCGGGGGGCACTACACAGATACGCAGTATTTT. Translation: CASSPSGGHYTDTQYF. Using reference TRBV7-9 and TRBJ2-3 for the parts outside the CDR3, the full variable domain is DTGVSQNPRHKITKRGQNVTFRCDPISEHNRLYWYRQTLGQGPEFLTYFQNEAQLEKSRLLSDRFSAERPKGSFSTLEIQRTEQGDSAMYLCASSPSGGHYTDTQYFGPGTRLTVL.